Below are 32 T cell receptor beta chains sequenced from a single sample in a study of blood T cell repertoires in COVID-19 (dated by TCRdb to the early 2020s). Library preparation used the immunoSEQ multiplex PCR assay. In its TCRdb copy, this immuneACCESS table keeps in-frame sequences only and misses some clones. Where compared with another copy, unresolved V genes explain less than half of these, and the others have no known cause. For this sample there are more than 65,000 clones; over 65% appear just once. The ten largest clones capture 12% of the sample. Material: peripheral blood. Receptors originate from a human donor in a cohort sampled during active COVID-19.

This sequence joins TRBV11-2 and TRBJ2-1; D is possibly TRBD1 (5 bases). The CDR3 runs to 14 residues. The V gene lost 3 bases and the J gene lost 8 bases, with 14 bases spanning the gap. CDR1 SGHAT and CDR2 FQNNGV come from the germline V gene. As DNA, the CDR3 is TGTGCCAGCAGCTTCGGAGCTTGGGGCGATGAGCAGTTCTTC. Residues: CASSFGAWGDEQFF.

This chain connects TRBV3-1 (or the pseudogene TRBV3-2) to TRBJ2-2; the match to TRBD2 covers 7 bases. The length of the CDR3 is 14 residues. V gave up 4 bases and J gave up 7 bases; unmatched junction bases: 6. Per germline, CDR1 LGHDT and CDR2 YNNKEL (reference sequence). DNA of the CDR3: TGTGCCAGCAGCCCGGGACTATTTAACGGGGAGCTGTTTTTT. It translates to CASSPGLFNGELFF.

The V and J genes are TRBV21-1 and TRBJ1-1; TRBD1, the table's D call, was not compared with the DNA. TRBV21-1 is reported as a pseudogene. The length of the CDR3 is 17 residues. The CDR3 DNA reads as TGTGCCAGCAGGAGCATAGACAGGGAGAGTTTAGGGACTGAAGCTTTCTTT. As protein: CASRSIDRESLGTEAFF.

The chain recombines TRBV28 with TRBJ2-7; 10 nucleotides agree with TRBD2. Trimming at V came to 7 bases and at J to 6 bases, leaving 6 bases not matched to a gene. The germline V gene encodes CDR1 MDHEN and CDR2 SYDVKM. This CDR3 region has 13 residues. For the CDR3, the DNA is TGTGCCAGCACCCTAGCGGGAGCTGCCGAGCAGTACTTC. Its translation: CASTLAGAAEQYF.

In DNA form, the CDR3 reads TGTGCCAGTACGGTATTCGGTCGGTACGAGCAGTACTTC. This gives the protein CASTVFGRYEQYF. The V gene is TRBV28, the J gene TRBJ2-7; D unclear. CDR3 length: 13 residues. Trimming shortened V by 9 bases and J by 4 bases, and 16 bases separated the two germline ends. Germline loops: CDR1 MDHEN, CDR2 SYDVKM.

The chain links TRBV2 to TRBJ2-7, with 9 bases identical to TRBD2. CDR1 SNHLY and CDR2 FYNNEI come from the germline V gene. The CDR3 runs 14 residues. The V gene end was trimmed by 5 bases and the J gene end by 3 bases; junction bases not matched to a gene: 5. Written as DNA, the CDR3 is TGTGCCAGCAGTCGTAGCGGGAGTTTCTACGAGCAGTACTTC. Its protein is CASSRSGSFYEQYF.

This clone was observed a single time. V and J are TRBV7-9 and TRBJ2-7; possible D gene TRBD2, 6 bases. The V gene's germline CDR1 is SEHNR and CDR2 FQNEAQ (reference sequence). This CDR3 is built from 14 residues. Trimming removed 1 base at V and 5 bases at J, with 12 bases between. Written as DNA, the CDR3 is TGTGCCAGCAGCTTAGGAGGGACTTCCCACGAGCAGTACTTC. This encodes CASSLGGTSHEQYF.

The chain uses TRBV6-2 or TRBV6-3 and TRBJ1-2; D gene uncertain. The germline CDR1 and CDR2 sequences are MNHEY and SVGEGT. Trimming removed 2 bases at V and 5 bases at J, with 9 bases between. The CDR3 consists of 13 residues. The CDR3 sequence: CASSYLSGYGYTF. CDR3 sequence (DNA): TGTGCCAGCAGTTACCTGTCGGGGTATGGCTACACCTTC.

The chain employs TRBV3-1 (or the pseudogene TRBV3-2) and TRBJ2-2; D ambiguous. Germline lookup yields CDR1 LGHDT and CDR2 YNNKEL (reference sequence). The CDR3 sequence is 19 residues long. V lost 0 bases and J lost 2, with 19 bases in between. The CDR3 DNA reads TGTGCCAGCAGCCAAGATCCAGCCCGGGTGGTTCAAAACACCGGGGAGCTGTTTTTT. Encoded protein: CASSQDPARVVQNTGELFF.

The chain links TRBV2 to TRBJ2-1, with TRBD2 matching 7 bases. Germline V lookup: CDR1 SNHLY, CDR2 FYNNEI. Unmatched junction bases numbered 10, after V lost 4 bases and J lost 7 bases. This CDR3 has 15 residues. The CDR3 loop is CASSVGGIAGNEQFF. CDR3 sequence (DNA): TGTGCCAGCAGTGTGGGAGGGATAGCGGGTAATGAGCAGTTCTTC.

V gene TRBV5-1 combines with J gene TRBJ2-2; perhaps TRBD2 as D (5 bases). Trimming removed 0 bases at V and 1 base at J, with 10 bases between. The germline gives CDR1 SGHRS, CDR2 YFSETQ. CDR3 size: 16 residues. CDR3 residues: CASSLAGGLNTGELFF. In DNA form, the CDR3 reads TGCGCCAGCAGCTTGGCCGGAGGTTTGAACACCGGGGAGCTGTTTTTT. Combining the CDR3 with reference TRBV5-1 and TRBJ2-2 gives the whole variable domain KAGVTQTPRYLIKTRGQQVTLSCSPISGHRSVSWYQQTPGQGLQFLFEYFSETQRNKGNFPGRFSGRQFSNSRSEMNVSTLELGDSALYLCASSLAGGLNTGELFFGEGSRLTVL.

The V gene is TRBV6-4, the J gene TRBJ2-1; D not resolved. The germline CDR1 and CDR2 sequences are MRHNA and SNTAGT. This CDR3 has 13 residues. Trimming stripped 6 bases from V and 5 bases from J, with 11 bases between. The CDR3 here is CASSYSYNNEQFF. As DNA, the CDR3 is TGTGCCAGCAGCTATTCCTATAACAATGAGCAGTTCTTC.

V usage is TRBV6-6 and J usage is TRBJ2-7, with D perhaps TRBD2 (6 bases). This CDR3 region has 15 residues. The V gene lost 2 bases and the J gene lost 3 bases, with 14 bases spanning the gap. Germline V gene sequence: CDR1 MNHNY, CDR2 SVGAGI (reference sequence). The CDR3 here is CASSYPGGTHYEQYF. DNA of the CDR3: TGTGCCAGCAGTTACCCCGGGGGTACCCACTACGAGCAGTACTTC.

This clone is a singleton in its sample. The V and J genes are TRBV6-5 and TRBJ1-6, with TRBD1 matching over 8 bases. CDR1 and CDR2 (germline): MNHEY, SVGAGI. This CDR3 is built from 15 residues. The ends lost 5 bases at V and 7 bases at J; junction bases unmatched: 7. CDR3 in amino acids: CASSPPQGGNSPLHF. Here the CDR3 DNA reads TGTGCCAGCAGTCCACCACAGGGGGGGAATTCACCCCTCCACTTT.

The rearrangement joins TRBV7-7 to TRBJ2-5, with no clear D. V was trimmed by 3 bases and J by 1 base, leaving 9 bases between them. Looked up from germline, CDR1 is SSHAT and CDR2 is FNYEAQ (reference sequence). The CDR3 has 14 amino acids. This chain's CDR3 is CASSLVGLQETQYF. The CDR3 DNA reads as TGTGCCAGCAGCTTGGTCGGTCTCCAAGAGACCCAGTACTTC.

The chain combines TRBV5-1 with TRBJ2-1; TRBD2 matches at 10 bases. Trimming removed 0 bases from V and 3 bases from J; junction bases left unmatched: 3. CDR3 length equals 16 residues. Per germline, CDR1 SGHRS and CDR2 YFSETQ. The CDR3 spells CASSLDVAGGYNEQFF. DNA for the CDR3: TGCGCCAGCAGCTTGGATGTAGCGGGGGGCTACAATGAGCAGTTCTTC.

The CDR3, as DNA: TGTGCCAGCTCACCCGGGACAGGGCCGTACGAGCAGTACTTC. It yields the protein CASSPGTGPYEQYF. The J gene is TRBJ2-7, the V gene TRBV18; 9 positions match TRBD1. The germline CDR1 and CDR2 sequences are KGHSH and LQKENI. This CDR3 is 14 amino acids long. V dropped 3 bases and J dropped 4; count of bases not matched to a gene: 4.

The chain has TRBV11-3 and TRBJ2-2; 9 bases match TRBD1. The CDR3 spans 16 residues. J was trimmed by 6 bases and V by 0 bases; bases with no gene match: 5. Germline V lookup: CDR1 SGHNT, CDR2 YENEEA. DNA of the CDR3: TGTGCCAGCAGCTTAGAGGGGACAGGGAAGGCCGGGGAGCTGTTTTTT. Residues: CASSLEGTGKAGELFF.

J is TRBJ2-5 and V is TRBV18, with 7 bases identical to TRBD1. The CDR3 has 14 residues. Germline CDR1 is KGHSH and CDR2 is LQKENI. Unmatched junction bases numbered 7, after V lost 4 bases and J lost 5 bases. CDR3 amino acids: CASSLTGVQETQYF. CDR3 bases: TGTGCCAGCTCACTAACAGGGGTTCAGGAGACCCAGTACTTC.

The chain couples TRBV6-5 to TRBJ2-7, with D tentatively TRBD1 (6 bases). Per the germline V gene, CDR1 is MNHEY and CDR2 is SVGAGI. V lost 0 bases and J lost 3, with 15 bases in between. The CDR3 runs 16 residues. The DNA of the CDR3 is TGTGCCAGCAGTTACTCTTGGGGGCAGGGGTTCTACGAGCAGTACTTC. This gives the protein CASSYSWGQGFYEQYF.

This clone was seen only once. This chain uses TRBV9 with TRBJ2-1, with TRBD2 identical over 7 bases. V gave up 3 bases and J gave up 9 bases; unmatched junction bases: 15. The V gene's germline CDR1 is SGDLS and CDR2 YYNGEE. The CDR3 has 16 amino acids. CDR3 sequence: CASSASGTKVLREQFF. The CDR3 region has the DNA TGTGCCAGCAGCGCCTCCGGGACTAAAGTTCTTCGTGAGCAGTTCTTC. Full variable domain (outside the CDR3, taken from reference TRBV9 and TRBJ2-1): DSGVTQTPKHLITATGQRVTLRCSPRSGDLSVYWYQQSLDQGLQFLIQYYNGEERAKGNILERFSAQQFPDLHSELNLSSLELGDSALYFCASSASGTKVLREQFFGPGTRLTVL.

The CDR3 loop reads CATSDGTGPKQYNEQFF. The CDR3, as DNA: TGTGCCACCAGTGATGGAACAGGTCCTAAACAATACAATGAGCAGTTCTTC. The V gene is TRBV24-1, the J gene TRBJ2-1; possible D gene TRBD1, 5 bases. CDR1 and CDR2 from the germline V gene are KGHDR and SFDVKD. Trimming removed 3 bases at V and 4 bases at J, with 18 bases between. This CDR3 has 17 amino acids.

The chain uses TRBV2 and TRBJ1-4; D is ambiguous. With 7 bases removed from V and 5 bases from J, the gap between germline ends came to 14 bases. CDR3 length: 14 amino acids. The germline V gene encodes CDR1 SNHLY and CDR2 FYNNEI. Here the CDR3 reads CASMPARGNEKLFF. Here the CDR3 DNA reads TGTGCCAGCATGCCCGCCCGCGGAAATGAAAAACTGTTTTTT.

This clone came up a few times. The J gene is TRBJ2-1, the V gene TRBV7-3, with D possibly matching TRBD2 (5 bases). Trimming took 5 bases from V and 7 from J, leaving 18 bases between them. The CDR3 covers 15 residues. Germline values: CDR1 SGHTA, CDR2 FQGTGA. CDR3 bases: TGTGCCAGCAGCCCTTCAGGCTCGCGACTAAATGAGCAGTTCTTC. This codes for CASSPSGSRLNEQFF.

The chain joins TRBV5-1 to TRBJ2-1, with 9 bases aligning to TRBD1. Per the germline V gene, CDR1 is SGHRS and CDR2 is YFSETQ. This CDR3 has 17 residues. Trimming took 4 bases from V and 4 from J; bases not matched to a gene: 12. CDR3 coding DNA: TGCGCCAGCAGCCCCACAGGGGGCGCCCCGGGATACAATGAGCAGTTCTTC. This sequence encodes CASSPTGGAPGYNEQFF.

As DNA, the CDR3 is TGTGCCACCCGCCCCGGGGGGAGTAGGAGCGAGCAGTACTTC. The encoded protein is CATRPGGSRSEQYF. This chain links TRBV27 with TRBJ2-7; 7 bases align to TRBD2. CDR1 and CDR2 (germline): MNHEY, SMNVEV (reference sequence). This CDR3 is 14 amino acids long. J gave up 6 bases and V 10 bases, and 15 bases lay outside the gene matches.

The genes are TRBV28 and TRBJ1-5; D may be TRBD1 (5 bases). The CDR3 sequence is 15 residues long. Germline CDR1 MDHEN, CDR2 SYDVKM. Between the trimmed V and J ends, which lost 7 bases and 2 bases, there was a span of 15 bases. The CDR3 here is CASTRGDHGNQPQHF. For the CDR3, the DNA is TGTGCCAGCACTCGGGGGGACCACGGCAATCAGCCCCAGCATTTT.

The chain is built from TRBV3-1 (or the pseudogene TRBV3-2) and TRBJ2-5; 10 bases agree with TRBD2. The V gene end was trimmed by 5 bases and the J gene end by 2 bases; junction bases not matched to a gene: 5. Per germline, CDR1 LGHDT and CDR2 YNNKEL (reference sequence). The CDR3 loop spans 15 amino acids. The DNA for the CDR3 is TGTGCCAGCAGCAGGACTAGCGGAGAGCAAGAGACCCAGTACTTC. Translated, it gives CASSRTSGEQETQYF.

This clone was seen a handful of times. The chain combines TRBV2 with TRBJ2-2; D possibly corresponds to TRBD1 (6 bases). Trimming took 5 bases from V and 0 from J, leaving 10 bases between them. CDR1 SNHLY and CDR2 FYNNEI come from the germline V gene. The CDR3 covers 15 residues. Written as DNA, the CDR3 is TGTGCCAGCAGTCCCGGGACACCGAACACCGGGGAGCTGTTTTTT. The encoded protein is CASSPGTPNTGELFF.

The rearrangement links TRBV6-1 to TRBJ2-3; 10 nucleotides align to TRBD2. The CDR3 contains 17 residues. Trimming cost V 3 bases and J 2 bases; bases outside gene matches: 8. Germline V lookup: CDR1 MNHNS, CDR2 SASEGT. The CDR3 nucleotides read TGTGCCAGCAGTGAGATACGAGCGGGGGGGACCACAGATACGCAGTATTTT. This encodes CASSEIRAGGTTDTQYF.

The J gene is TRBJ2-3, the V gene TRBV6-6; D is undetermined. Trimming shortened V by 6 bases and J by 6 bases, and 7 bases separated the two germline ends. This CDR3 has 11 amino acids. Germline V CDR1 and CDR2: MNHNY, SVGAGI (reference sequence). The CDR3 protein is CASRRSDTQYF. The CDR3 DNA reads as TGTGCCAGCAGAAGGAGCGATACGCAGTATTTT.

This sequence joins TRBV5-1 and TRBJ2-7; 9 nucleotides align to TRBD2. Germline CDR1 reads SGHRS; CDR2 reads YFSETQ. Trimming took 5 bases from V and 1 from J; bases not matched to a gene: 13. The CDR3 totals 17 residues. CDR3 bases: TGCGCCAGCAGTCCAAGGCGACTAGCGGAGATGTCCTACGAGCAGTACTTC. Protein sequence: CASSPRRLAEMSYEQYF.